This T cell receptor beta chain was documented in a study of shared T cell receptors in the human thymus (dated by TCRdb to the early 2020s). In the study overall: The study examined how the human thymus generates shared, self-reactive T-cell receptor alpha chains.

Trimming removed 3 bases from V and 2 bases from J; the gene matches leave 6 bases unexplained. The CDR3 holds 15 amino acids from the cysteine to the phenylalanine. Here the CDR3 DNA is all that survives: 45 bases in frame from base 1. CDR1 and CDR2 were assigned from the germline V gene as MGHRA and YSYEKL. As regards this clone: Its antigen remains undetermined. No much larger clonotype is one base removed from it; base qualities were not supplied.

Preparation of the library involved the immunoSEQ multiplex PCR assay. TCRdb's version of the immuneACCESS table is confined to in-frame rearrangements and falls short of the full clone set. An unresolved V gene accounts for under half of the shortfall where checked; the remainder is of unknown origin. This sample holds 600,000 to 900,000 clones; over 75% were observed only once. The ten largest clonotypes hold roughly 0.01% of the sample. These records were also assigned to another study, of human thymus T cells. According to the second study: The donors were immunologically healthy infants in Finland who had open corrective cardiac surgery for congenital heart defects. Thymus tissue was obtained as surgical resects removed during corrective cardiac surgery. Usage of V and J gene segments appeared to be biased in both the thymic and the peripheral blood repertoires. The related research found that thymic TCR repertoires overlapped highly between unrelated individuals. TCR alpha and beta repertoires from roughly 8 infant thymus samples and a few related peripheral blood samples were characterized in the study. The cohort included six male and two female infants, with donor ages spanning 7 to 244 days. After being mechanically released from the tissue, thymocytes were kept at -70 degrees C in pellets of about 8.5-32 million cells. A QIAsymphony instrument was used to extract genomic DNA from the frozen cell pellets. The immunoSEQ multiplex PCR assay was used to amplify the TCRB and TCRAD loci from a standardized quantity of quality-controlled genomic DNA. The amplicons spanned the V(D)J region and were long enough to cover the CDR3 and allow V and J genes to be identified. The commercial immunoSEQ service was used to sequence amplicons on an Illumina platform. Primer bias and sequencing errors were corrected as previously described, and TCRAD and TCRB definitions were based on the IMGT database. The repertoires were analysed using immunoSEQ Analyzer 3.0 and VDJTools for basic statistics, V/J segment usage, diversity estimates, rarefaction and pairwise overlap. To estimate diversity, the Chao1, ChaoE, Efron-Thisted, Shannon and inverse Simpson indices were applied, and diversity was also estimated on datasets down-sampled to the smallest sample. Repertoire overlap was determined by strict matching of CDR3 nucleotide sequence, V gene and J gene, and Jaccard-based multidimensional scaling clustering was applied. On average, thymus samples yielded roughly 770,000 unique TCRB clonotypes, whereas blood samples yielded roughly 80,000.

The rearranged chain carries TRBV4-1 and TRBJ1-2, with 7 middle bases fitting TRBD1. Sequencing used thymocytes. The receptor was derived from a girl under two years old with a congenital heart defect. Donor details come from another sample of the same person, matched by shared clones. The nucleotide sequence is TGCGCCAGCAGCCAGTTACAACAGGGGAACTATGGCTACACCTTC. Its protein product is CASSQLQQGNYGYTF.